The next 27 T cell receptor beta chains were all read from a single sample in a study of cytomegalovirus exposure and HLA in healthy donors. Primers: 60 Vbeta forward and 13 Jbeta reverse. The method was immunoSEQ multiplex PCR; TCRdb's version includes in-frame clones alone and lacks a portion of them. The profile covers 65,000 to 95,000 clones, with about 80% appearing a single time and more than 2% taken by the ten largest. The material sequenced was PBMCs. The receptors were gathered from a man aged 30 to 45 in good health and CMV-seronegative.

This chain connects TRBV6-1 to TRBJ1-4, with TRBD1 as a possible D gene (6 bases). The CDR3 consists of 13 residues. V dropped 6 bases and J dropped 5 bases, with 10 bases sitting between them. Germline V gene lookup returns CDR1 MNHNS and CDR2 SASEGT. Here the CDR3 reads CASSRTENEKLFF. CDR3 in DNA: TGTGCCAGCAGCCGGACAGAAAATGAAAAACTGTTTTTT.

The gene calls are TRBV5-6 and TRBJ1-2; unclear D gene. Trimming removed 1 base at V and 4 bases at J, with 14 bases between. The CDR3 is 15 amino acids. CDR1 and CDR2 from the germline V gene are SGHDT and YYEEEE. The CDR3 coding sequence is TGTGCCAGCAGCTTGTGGCCGGGGTCGACCTATGGCTACACCTTC. Its protein is CASSLWPGSTYGYTF.

This clone was recorded only once. V is TRBV9 and J is TRBJ2-3; weak D call: TRBD2 (5 bases). The CDR3 runs to 16 residues. Looked up from germline, CDR1 is SGDLS and CDR2 is YYNGEE. Trimming stripped 4 bases from V and 0 bases from J, with 15 bases between. For the CDR3, the DNA is TGTGCCAGCAGCCCGCGGAGCGGATTGAGCACAGATACGCAGTATTTT. Its translation is CASSPRSGLSTDTQYF.

This chain links TRBV10-3 with TRBJ1-2; D is unclear. Germline values: CDR1 ENHRY, CDR2 SYGVKD. Between the trimmed V and J ends, which lost 3 bases and 4 bases, there was a span of 21 bases. The CDR3 loop spans 17 amino acids. The CDR3 nucleotides read TGTGCCATCAGTGAAAGTAAGTATGGGCGTTCGGCCTATGGCTACACCTTC. Translation: CAISESKYGRSAYGYTF.

The chain recombines TRBV7-9 with TRBJ2-2; TRBD1 agrees at 7 bases. Germline V gene lookup returns CDR1 SEHNR and CDR2 FQNEAQ (reference sequence). The CDR3 has 15 amino acids. The V gene end was trimmed by 5 bases and the J gene end by 3 bases; junction bases not matched to a gene: 6. CDR3 bases: TGTGCCAGCAGCCACCTCACAGGGGACACCGGGGAGCTGTTTTTT. It translates to CASSHLTGDTGELFF.

Comment on this clone: A junction boundary mismatches the germline segment, possibly from a read error. V gene TRBV7-9 combines with J gene TRBJ2-1; D possibly corresponds to TRBD2 (5 bases). The CDR3 has 12 residues. Germline V CDR1 and CDR2: SEHNR, FQNEAQ (reference sequence). The CDR3 bases are TGTTCCAGCAGCCTCCCGTCGGGGGAGCAGTTCTTC. Encoded protein: CSSSLPSGEQFF.

This chain links TRBV7-2 with TRBJ2-3, with 12 bases matching TRBD2. The CDR3 loop spans 16 amino acids. Germline V CDR1 and CDR2: SGHTA, FQGNSA. Trimming took 5 bases from V and 6 from J; bases not matched to a gene: 9. DNA for the CDR3: TGTGCCAGCAGCCGGGTGACTAGCGGGAGATTGGATACGCAGTATTTT. This codes for CASSRVTSGRLDTQYF.

V is TRBV2 and J is TRBJ1-5; maybe TRBD1 (6 bases). The CDR3 contains 15 residues. The V end was cut by 2 bases, the J end by 5 bases, with 13 bases between. Germline loops: CDR1 SNHLY, CDR2 FYNNEI. CDR3 sequence: CASSEPGTLDQPQHF. In nucleotides, the CDR3 is TGTGCCAGCAGTGAACCCGGGACATTAGATCAGCCCCAGCATTTT.

The chain is built from TRBV30 and TRBJ1-4; TRBD1 might be the D (5 bases). Trimming removed 0 bases from V and 3 bases from J, with 14 bases in between. This CDR3 has 16 amino acids. The germline gives CDR1 GTSNPN, CDR2 SVGIG (reference sequence). The CDR3 region has the DNA TGTGCCTGGAGTGTAGTAGGGGTTCGGTCTAATGAAAAACTGTTTTTT. Its protein is CAWSVVGVRSNEKLFF.

The chain uses TRBV28 and TRBJ2-3; D might be TRBD2 (5 bases). There are 14 residues in the CDR3. V was shortened by 10 bases and J by 3 bases, with 17 bases between the two germline ends. Germline V gives CDR1 MDHEN, CDR2 SYDVKM. The CDR3 DNA reads TGTGCCACCCGTAGAGAGGGTTTGACAGATACGCAGTATTTT. Translating gives CATRREGLTDTQYF. Looking up the rest from reference TRBV28 and TRBJ2-3 gives the full variable domain: DVKVTQSSRYLVKRTGEKVFLECVQDMDHENMFWYRQDPGLGLRLIYFSYDVKMKEKGDIPEGYSVSREKKERFSLILESASTNQTSMYLCATRREGLTDTQYFGPGTRLTVL.

This clone has a single count. The chain recombines TRBV6-6 with TRBJ2-3, with D perhaps TRBD1 (5 bases). Germline V lookup: CDR1 MNHNY, CDR2 SVGAGI (reference sequence). Trimming cost V 0 bases and J 0 bases, with 10 bases left between them. This CDR3 is 16 amino acids long. CDR3 loop: CASSYSAGSSTDTQYF. The CDR3 DNA sequence: TGTGCCAGCAGTTACTCGGCAGGGTCTAGCACAGATACGCAGTATTTT.

As DNA, the CDR3 is TGTGCCAGTAGAAGCGGGGGGCCCCGATTAGAGCAGTTCTTC. This encodes CASRSGGPRLEQFF. J is TRBJ2-1 and V is TRBV4-2, with 9 positions matching TRBD2. The CDR3 is made up of 14 amino acids. V was clipped by 9 bases and J by 10 bases; unmatched bases: 13. CDR1 and CDR2 from the germline V gene are LGHNA and YNFKEQ.

The chain couples TRBV6-5 to TRBJ2-5; 12 bases are a match to TRBD1. Trimming at V came to 6 bases and at J to 9 bases, leaving 11 bases not matched to a gene. CDR3 length: 15 amino acids. Germline V lookup: CDR1 MNHEY, CDR2 SVGAGI. The CDR3 DNA sequence: TGTGCCAGCAGACCCGGGACAGGGGGCGCGAGTCCCCAGTACTTC. Its translation: CASRPGTGGASPQYF.

This clone appeared a few times. The gene calls are TRBV4-2 and TRBJ1-1; D unresolved. CDR1 is LGHNA and CDR2 is YNFKEQ in the germline V gene. This CDR3 spans 12 amino acids. V was cut by 4 bases and J by 4 bases, with 7 bases left in between. CDR3 protein: CASSPEGTEAFF. The CDR3 DNA reads TGTGCCAGCAGCCCGGAGGGCACTGAAGCTTTCTTT.

The genes are TRBV2 and TRBJ2-1; TRBD2 aligns across 13 bases. The CDR3 covers 15 residues. Germline trimming cut 2 bases from V and 9 bases from J; bases unmatched to any gene: 4. The germline CDR1 and CDR2 sequences are SNHLY and FYNNEI. CDR3 residues: CASSEILAGGVEQFF. CDR3 DNA: TGTGCCAGCAGTGAAATACTAGCGGGGGGGGTTGAGCAGTTCTTC.

This clone occurred once. This chain joins TRBV14 and TRBJ2-5, with D possibly TRBD1 on 5 matching bases. CDR1 and CDR2 (germline): SGHDN, FVKESK. The CDR3 totals 15 residues. The V end was cut by 5 bases, the J end by 5 bases, with 18 bases between. In DNA form, the CDR3 reads TGTGCCAGCAGCTTCCGGACAAGCAGCGTCGAGACCCAGTACTTC. Its protein is CASSFRTSSVETQYF.

The chain carries TRBV5-6 and TRBJ2-1, with a tentative D call TRBD1 (6 bases). The V gene lost 1 base and the J gene lost 1 base, with 12 bases spanning the gap. Germline V gene lookup returns CDR1 SGHDT and CDR2 YYEEEE. This CDR3 is 16 amino acids long. In DNA form, the CDR3 reads TGTGCCAGCAGCTTGTACCGGGACACTTCCTACAATGAGCAGTTCTTC. Translating it yields CASSLYRDTSYNEQFF.

This clone was detected only once. The chain joins TRBV11-2 to TRBJ1-1, with 8 nucleotides matching TRBD1. V shed 5 bases, J shed 10 bases, and the junction held 12 bases outside the gene matches. The CDR3 loop spans 14 amino acids. Germline CDR1 reads SGHAT; CDR2 reads FQNNGV. The CDR3 DNA reads TGTGCCAGCAGCCTACGGACAGGGAGTCGTGGAGCTTTCTTT. This gives the protein CASSLRTGSRGAFF.

The chain has TRBV5-8 and TRBJ1-2, with D possibly matching TRBD1 (6 bases). CDR1 and CDR2 from the germline V gene are SGHTS and YDEGEE. Deletions cut 0 bases from V and 7 bases from J, with 13 bases between. The CDR3 length is 14 residues. CDR3 nucleotide sequence: TGTGCCAGCAGCTTGGGCAGGGGCATCGGTGGCTACACCTTC. Translated, it gives CASSLGRGIGGYTF.

The rearrangement links TRBV19 to TRBJ2-7; a possible D gene is TRBD1 (5 bases). Germline V gives CDR1 LNHDA, CDR2 SQIVND (reference sequence). There are 14 residues in the CDR3. Trimming removed 4 bases at V and 6 bases at J, with 16 bases between. This CDR3 reads CASSRPGQRVEQYF. CDR3 DNA sequence: TGTGCCAGTAGTAGGCCAGGACAACGGGTCGAGCAGTACTTC.

The V gene is TRBV11-3, the J gene TRBJ2-1; 7 positions agree with TRBD2. The CDR3 is made up of 13 amino acids. Germline V gene sequence: CDR1 SGHNT, CDR2 YENEEA. V lost 6 bases, J lost 9 bases, and 8 bases stayed unmatched. Here the CDR3 reads CASSRRGVGEQFF. In DNA form, the CDR3 reads TGTGCCAGCAGTCGACGGGGGGTCGGTGAGCAGTTCTTC. The full variable domain, completed using reference TRBV11-3 and TRBJ2-1, is EAGVVQSPRYKIIEKKQPVAFWCNPISGHNTLYWYLQNLGQGPELLIRYENEEAVDDSQLPKDRFSAERLKGVDSTLKIQPAELGDSAVYLCASSRRGVGEQFFGPGTRLTVL.

This clone was observed a handful of times. Relative to the germline gene, one junction end is altered; a read error may explain this. The chain carries TRBV5-1 and TRBJ1-1, with D hard to call. The CDR3 is made up of 10 amino acids. Germline lookup yields CDR1 SGHRS and CDR2 YFSETQ. CDR3: CASRGETDLF. The CDR3 DNA reads as TGCGCCAGCAGGGGAGAGACTGATCTCTTT.

The V gene is TRBV4-2, the J gene TRBJ2-5, with TRBD2 identical over 8 bases. V shed 1 base and J 5 bases; nucleotides not matched to a gene: 6. CDR1 is LGHNA, CDR2 YNFKEQ, per germline. This CDR3 spans 15 amino acids. CDR3 sequence reads: CASSQGAGGGETQYF. The CDR3 coding sequence is TGTGCCAGCAGCCAAGGGGCGGGAGGAGGGGAGACCCAGTACTTC.

This rearrangement joins TRBV2 to TRBJ2-7; D not certain. Trimming removed 4 bases at V and 6 bases at J, with 7 bases between. Looked up from germline, CDR1 is SNHLY and CDR2 is FYNNEI. The CDR3 consists of 11 residues. The DNA for the CDR3 is TGTGCCAGCAGTGTTTCGTCCGAGCAGTACTTC. It specifies CASSVSSEQYF.

CDR3 protein: CASSWDRNYEQYF. The CDR3 bases are TGTGCCAGCAGCTGGGACAGAAACTACGAGCAGTACTTC. V usage is TRBV7-2 and J usage is TRBJ2-7, with 7 bases that match TRBD1. CDR3 length: 13 amino acids. Germline-derived CDR1 and CDR2 are SGHTA and FQGNSA. Trimming at V came to 4 bases and at J to 3 bases, leaving 3 bases not matched to a gene.

In this sample, this clone turned up a few times. This chain connects TRBV13 to TRBJ2-7, with 9 bases aligning to TRBD1. CDR1 and CDR2 (germline): PRHDT, FYEKMQ (reference sequence). The CDR3 is made up of 14 amino acids. The V and J ends lost 5 bases and 2 bases, in that order; junction bases with no gene match: 4. In DNA, the CDR3 is TGTGCCAGCAGCCCCCGGGACAGGGCCTACGAGCAGTACTTC. This codes for CASSPRDRAYEQYF.

The rearrangement joins TRBV30 to TRBJ1-1; D ambiguous. Germline V gene lookup returns CDR1 GTSNPN and CDR2 SVGIG (reference sequence). V lost 0 bases, J lost 7 bases, and 12 bases lay in between. CDR3 length: 13 amino acids. CDR3 amino acids: CAWSVEVFDEAFF. For the CDR3, the DNA is TGTGCCTGGAGTGTGGAGGTCTTCGATGAAGCTTTCTTT.